These T cell receptor beta chains were read from a single sample in a study of T-cell memory formation after mild COVID-19. TCRdb reprocessed the 5' RACE reads via MiXCR and lists one record per CDR3 protein. This sample has some 310,000 distinct CDR3 sequences, with 20% found just once. The sequencing sample was made of PBMCs or a T cell subset sorted from them (not recorded which). Every receptor here comes from a man between 18 and 29 years old who had mild COVID-19 (a few samples of this study predate the infection). Cell type and time point are not known. Each CDR3 is given without its conserved first and last residue.

CDR3: ASSLAGTRRLSTDTQY
V: TRBV27

CDR3: ASSYSIAGRRGSPLH
V: TRBV6-6

CDR3: SARLDRADYGYT
V: TRBV20-1

CDR3: ASSQVEGWDSNQPQH
V: TRBV14

CDR3: ASSPIRDRVGTNEKLF
V: TRBV3-1

CDR3: ASSISISTDTQY
V: TRBV19

CDR3: ASRLGLAGTDTQY
V: TRBV3-1

CDR3: SALKPDRYNEQF
V: TRBV20-1

CDR3: ASSQVLGGYEQY
V: TRBV4-1

CDR3: ASSLADRTYT
V: TRBV7-2

CDR3: SASRRFPSPLH
V: TRBV20-1

CDR3: ASSLNTGTAETQY
V: TRBV7-7

CDR3: ASSLYSGTGGETQY
V: TRBV27

CDR3: ASSYSGQGDEKLF
V: TRBV6-5

CDR3: ASNMLAYNYGYT
V: TRBV19

CDR3: ASSLIQAGSYNEQF
V: TRBV5-1

CDR3: ASSQAAGATQY
V: TRBV5-1

CDR3: ASRGQGRDTQY
V: TRBV3-1

CDR3: ASSFGIPYEQY
V: TRBV12-3/TRBV12-4

CDR3: ASSSIGLQGYT
V: TRBV6-5

CDR3: ASSEGGYSSYNEQF
V: TRBV6-1

CDR3: ASSVGADTQY
V: TRBV12-3/TRBV12-4

CDR3: ATSRGGTSMGETQY
V: TRBV15

CDR3: ASRDRGTHEQY
V: TRBV19

CDR3: ASSRTYNQPQH
V: TRBV11-1

CDR3: SATQGNSNQPKH
V: TRBV20-1

CDR3: ASSYEDQYNEQF
V: TRBV6-2/TRBV6-3

CDR3: ASSLAGNLPQETQY
V: TRBV7-2

CDR3: ATSRDWAGQGELF
V: TRBV15

CDR3: ASGDRGGSPLH
V: TRBV2

CDR3: ASSLDIFSNQPQH
V: TRBV11-2

CDR3: ASSKARGAGRERSTEAF
V: TRBV21-1

CDR3: SARVSAGGNTGELF
V: TRBV20-1

CDR3: ASSLNPGGAGELF
V: TRBV5-1

CDR3: ASSYTGIENEQF
V: TRBV5-1

CDR3: ASSLWGGGTDTQY
V: TRBV7-9

CDR3: ASSQGALTGYQETQY
V: TRBV4-1

CDR3: ASSRNQRGGYEKLF
V: TRBV7-2

CDR3: ATSGGTAGANVLT
V: TRBV15

CDR3: ASSIGGGTGDIQY
V: TRBV6-6

CDR3: AWSVQDNQPQH
V: TRBV30

CDR3: ASSPGGDRNSPLH
V: TRBV4-3

CDR3: ASRHGPGPLRVEQY
V: TRBV4-1

CDR3: ASRRTGTGGTEAF
V: TRBV6-5

CDR3: ASSLDWDTQY
V: TRBV5-1

CDR3: ASSQDWRAGAYNEQF
V: TRBV3-1

CDR3: ASSGVSAYNEQF
V: TRBV7-9

CDR3: ASSLSWDRRSDTQY
V: TRBV27